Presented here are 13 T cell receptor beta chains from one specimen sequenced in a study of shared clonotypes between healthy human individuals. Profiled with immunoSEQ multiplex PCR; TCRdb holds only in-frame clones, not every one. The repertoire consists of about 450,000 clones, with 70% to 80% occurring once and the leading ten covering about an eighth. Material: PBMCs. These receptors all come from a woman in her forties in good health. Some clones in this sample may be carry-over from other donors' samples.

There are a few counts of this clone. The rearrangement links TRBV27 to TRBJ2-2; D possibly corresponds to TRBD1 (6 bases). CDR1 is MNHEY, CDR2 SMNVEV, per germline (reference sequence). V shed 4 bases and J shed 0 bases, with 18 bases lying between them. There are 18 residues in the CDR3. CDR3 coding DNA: TGTGCCAGCAGTTACGGGCTGGGGACAATCGCGAACACCGGGGAGCTGTTTTTT. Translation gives CASSYGLGTIANTGELFF.

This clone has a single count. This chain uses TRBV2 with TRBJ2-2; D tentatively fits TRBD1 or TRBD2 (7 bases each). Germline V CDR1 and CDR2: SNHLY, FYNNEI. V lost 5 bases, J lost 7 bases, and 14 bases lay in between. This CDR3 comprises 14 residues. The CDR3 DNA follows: TGTGCCAGCAGTTTTCAGGGGGAGGGCGGGGAGCTGTTTTTT. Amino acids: CASSFQGEGGELFF.

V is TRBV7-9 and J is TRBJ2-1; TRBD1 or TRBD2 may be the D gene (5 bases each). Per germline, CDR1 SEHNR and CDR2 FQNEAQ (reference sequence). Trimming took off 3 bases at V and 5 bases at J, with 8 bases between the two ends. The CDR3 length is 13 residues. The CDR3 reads CASSFLGDNEQFF. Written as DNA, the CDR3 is TGTGCCAGCAGCTTTTTGGGGGACAATGAGCAGTTCTTC. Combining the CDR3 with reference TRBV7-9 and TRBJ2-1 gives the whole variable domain DTGVSQNPRHKITKRGQNVTFRCDPISEHNRLYWYRQTLGQGPEFLTYFQNEAQLEKSRLLSDRFSAERPKGSFSTLEIQRTEQGDSAMYLCASSFLGDNEQFFGPGTRLTVL.

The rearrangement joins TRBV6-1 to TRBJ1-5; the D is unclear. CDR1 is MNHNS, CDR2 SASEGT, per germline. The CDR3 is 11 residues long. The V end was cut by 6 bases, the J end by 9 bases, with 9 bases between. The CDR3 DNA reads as TGTGCCAGCAGGGTCCTTCGGCCCCAGCATTTT. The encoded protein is CASRVLRPQHF.

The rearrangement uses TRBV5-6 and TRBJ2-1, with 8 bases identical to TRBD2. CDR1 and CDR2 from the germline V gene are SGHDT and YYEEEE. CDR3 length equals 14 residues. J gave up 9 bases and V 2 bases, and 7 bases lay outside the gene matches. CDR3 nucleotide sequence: TGTGCCAGCAGCTTCTACCCCGCGGGGGGTGAGCAGTTCTTC. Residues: CASSFYPAGGEQFF. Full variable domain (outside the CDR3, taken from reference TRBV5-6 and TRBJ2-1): DAGVTQSPTHLIKTRGQQVTLRCSPKSGHDTVSWYQQALGQGPQFIFQYYEEEERQRGNFPDRFSGHQFPNYSSELNVNALLLGDSALYLCASSFYPAGGEQFFGPGTRLTVL.

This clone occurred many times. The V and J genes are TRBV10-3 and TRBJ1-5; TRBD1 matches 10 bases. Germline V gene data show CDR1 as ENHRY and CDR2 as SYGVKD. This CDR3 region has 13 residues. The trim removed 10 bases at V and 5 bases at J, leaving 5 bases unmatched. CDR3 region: CATGTGADQPQHF. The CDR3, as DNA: TGTGCCACTGGGACAGGGGCGGATCAGCCCCAGCATTTT.

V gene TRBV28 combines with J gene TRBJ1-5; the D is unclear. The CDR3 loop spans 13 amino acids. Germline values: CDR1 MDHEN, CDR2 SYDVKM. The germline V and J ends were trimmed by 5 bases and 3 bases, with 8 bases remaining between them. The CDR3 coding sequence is TGTGCCAGCAGTAATACAGCCAATCAGCCCCAGCATTTT. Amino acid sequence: CASSNTANQPQHF.

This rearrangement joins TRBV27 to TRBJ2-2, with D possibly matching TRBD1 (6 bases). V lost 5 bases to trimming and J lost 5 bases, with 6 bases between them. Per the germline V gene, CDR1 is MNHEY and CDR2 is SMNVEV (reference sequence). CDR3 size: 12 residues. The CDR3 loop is CASSGQTGELFF. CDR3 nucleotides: TGTGCCAGCAGTGGACAGACCGGGGAGCTGTTTTTT.

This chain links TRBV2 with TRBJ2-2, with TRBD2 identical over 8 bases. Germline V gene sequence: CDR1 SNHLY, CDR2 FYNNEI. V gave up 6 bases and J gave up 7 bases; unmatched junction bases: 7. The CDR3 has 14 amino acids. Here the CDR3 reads CASSGTRGVGELFF. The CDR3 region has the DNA TGTGCCAGCAGCGGGACTAGGGGGGTCGGGGAGCTGTTTTTT.

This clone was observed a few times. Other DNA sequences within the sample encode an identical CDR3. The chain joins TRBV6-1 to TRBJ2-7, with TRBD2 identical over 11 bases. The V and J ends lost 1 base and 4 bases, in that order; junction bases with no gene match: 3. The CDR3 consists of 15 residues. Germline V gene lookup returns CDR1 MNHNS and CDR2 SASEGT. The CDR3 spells CASSEGTSGSYEQYF. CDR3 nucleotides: TGTGCCAGCAGTGAAGGCACTAGCGGGAGTTACGAGCAGTACTTC.

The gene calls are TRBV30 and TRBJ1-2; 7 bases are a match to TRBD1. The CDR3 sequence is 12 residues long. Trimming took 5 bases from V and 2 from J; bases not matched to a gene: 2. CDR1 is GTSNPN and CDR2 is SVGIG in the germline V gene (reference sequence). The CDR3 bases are TGTGCCTGGGGGACAGTCAACTATGGCTACACCTTC. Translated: CAWGTVNYGYTF. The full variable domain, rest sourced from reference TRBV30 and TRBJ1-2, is SQTIHQWPATLVQPVGSPLSLECTVEGTSNPNLYWYRQAAGRGLQLLFYSVGIGQISSEVPQNLSASRPQDRQFILSSKKLLLSDSGFYLCAWGTVNYGYTFGSGTRLTVV.

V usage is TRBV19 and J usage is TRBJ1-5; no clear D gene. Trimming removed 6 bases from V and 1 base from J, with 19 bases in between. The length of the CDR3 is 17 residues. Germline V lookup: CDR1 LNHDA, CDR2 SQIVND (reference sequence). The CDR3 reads CASSGSTRSGSNQPQHF. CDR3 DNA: TGTGCCAGTAGCGGGTCGACCCGAAGTGGCAGCAATCAGCCCCAGCATTTT.

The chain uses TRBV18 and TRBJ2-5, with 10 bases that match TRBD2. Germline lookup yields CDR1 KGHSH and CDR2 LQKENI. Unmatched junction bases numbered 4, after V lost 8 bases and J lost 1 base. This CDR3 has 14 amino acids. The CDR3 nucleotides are TGTGCCAGCCGGACTAGCGGATCCCAAGAGACCCAGTACTTC. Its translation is CASRTSGSQETQYF.